This T cell receptor beta chain emerged from a study of T cells in narcolepsy (dated 2018 in TCRdb). About the full investigation: The study enrolled patients with narcolepsy type 1 or type 2 (NT1, NT2) together with healthy control donors. Autoreactive T cells targeting hypocretin neuron self-antigens (hypocretin, TRIB2) were sought in narcolepsy patients, and TCR Vbeta sequencing was used to track clonotypes in blood and CSF. On the study overall, not on this receptor specifically: Plots comparing CSF and blood CD4+ T cell clonotypes from the same patient highlighted HCRT-specific and TRIB2-specific autoreactive clonotypes. Numbers of sequenced blood memory CD4+ clonotypes were comparable, averaging about 40,000 in patients and under 35,000 in controls. Certain blood memory CD4+ repertoires from patients and controls had no sequences that matched autoreactive T cell clones. Autoreactive clonotypes were reported to be detected serially in the blood of the same patients and of different patients, but not in the blood of healthy controls.

The receptor library was made with the immunoSEQ multiplex PCR assay. This immuneACCESS table, as held by TCRdb, lists in-frame sequences with V and J called but not all clones. Of the missing ones, under half trace to an unresolved V gene in checked studies; the others have no known cause. In all, the sample holds tens of thousands of clones, and 60% to 85% of those were seen once. Of the sample, roughly 6.6% falls within the top ten clones. Memory CD4+ T cells were sorted ex vivo from peripheral blood of narcolepsy patients and healthy controls for TCR Vbeta sequencing. As regards this clone: Its antigen target is currently unknown. The input lacks base qualities; no much larger clone sits a single base away.

The CDR3 spans 11 residues, from the cysteine through the phenylalanine. The entry retains the CDR3 DNA only, 33 bases that are in frame from base 1. CDR1 and CDR2 (SGHAT, FQNNGV) derive from the germline V gene. Trimming costs V 5 bases and J 7 bases, and their ends lie 8 bases apart. This chain is built from TRBV11-2 and TRBJ2-5; the D gene is unclear. What was sequenced was memory (CD45RA-) CD4+ T cells from blood. The label giving this sample's cell subset or site can be read as: memory T cells sorted ex vivo from peripheral blood. This receptor was taken from a human donor in good health. The DNA sequence follows: TGTGCCAGCAGCCCCTGGGGGACCCAGTACTTC. The resulting protein is CASSPWGTQYF.